What follows are 20 T cell receptor beta chains derived from one specimen sequenced in a study of shared clonotypes between healthy human individuals. Data came from immunoSEQ multiplex PCR; TCRdb stores just in-frame clones and leaves some out. Seen here are 1.5 million to 2.5 million clones, less than 95% observed once, and the top ten hold approximately 1.2%. Terminally differentiated effector memory CD45RA+ cells were excluded by CCR7 positive selection of CD45RO-negative cells. The sample was naive CD8+ T cells sorted from blood. The source of these receptors is a man younger than 35 in good health.

V and J are TRBV2 and TRBJ2-1, with 7 nucleotides matching TRBD2. CDR3 length: 12 residues. Germline values: CDR1 SNHLY, CDR2 FYNNEI. V was pared by 7 bases and J by 7 bases, with 4 bases of the junction left unmatched. CDR3 loop: CASTGEGNEQFF. The CDR3 region has the DNA TGTGCCAGCACCGGGGAGGGTAATGAGCAGTTCTTC. The whole variable domain, remainder taken from reference TRBV2 and TRBJ2-1, is EPEVTQTPSHQVTQMGQEVILRCVPISNHLYFYWYRQILGQKVEFLVSFYNNEISEKSEIFDDQFSVERPDGSNFTLKIRSTKLEDSAMYFCASTGEGNEQFFGPGTRLTVL.

This sequence joins TRBV7-9 and TRBJ2-5, with D perhaps TRBD1 (6 bases). Germline CDR1 reads SEHNR; CDR2 reads FQNEAQ (reference sequence). V lost 5 bases, J lost 2 bases, and 12 bases lay in between. The CDR3 extends over 14 amino acids. CDR3 in DNA: TGTGCCAGCAGCCGAGACAGGATACAAGAGACCCAGTACTTC. This encodes CASSRDRIQETQYF.

This chain uses TRBV27 with TRBJ2-7, with 7 bases identical to TRBD1. The germline CDR1 and CDR2 sequences are MNHEY and SMNVEV (reference sequence). There are 14 residues in the CDR3. Trimming removed 5 bases from V and 5 bases from J; junction bases left unmatched: 9. CDR3 region: CASSPGTALNEQYF. CDR3 coding DNA: TGTGCCAGCAGTCCCGGGACAGCCCTAAACGAGCAGTACTTC.

The chain carries TRBV7-8 and TRBJ2-1; D tentatively reads TRBD1 or TRBD2 (5 bases each). Between the trimmed V and J ends, which lost 7 bases and 0 bases, there was a span of 25 bases. Germline assignment: CDR1 SGHVS and CDR2 FQNEAQ. CDR3 length: 19 amino acids. CDR3 residues: CASTPVGLATRSSYNEQFF. For the CDR3, the DNA is TGTGCCAGCACCCCGGTGGGGCTAGCCACAAGGAGCTCCTACAATGAGCAGTTCTTC. Together with reference TRBV7-8 and TRBJ2-1, the CDR3 gives the full variable domain: GAGVSQSPRYKVAKRGQDVALRCDPISGHVSLFWYQQALGQGPEFLTYFQNEAQLDKSGLPSDRFFAERPEGSVSTLKIQRTQQEDSAVYLCASTPVGLATRSSYNEQFFGPGTRLTVL.

The chain carries TRBV11-2 and TRBJ2-7; D might be TRBD1 (6 bases). This CDR3 comprises 14 residues. V was cut by 3 bases and J by 2 bases, with 11 bases left in between. Germline V CDR1 and CDR2: SGHAT, FQNNGV. The chain's CDR3 is CASSFGQRAYEQYF. The DNA for the CDR3 is TGTGCCAGCAGCTTTGGACAGAGAGCCTACGAGCAGTACTTC.

This chain links TRBV6-5 with TRBJ2-2; TRBD2 agrees at 13 bases. Losses at the gene ends were 7 bases for V and 7 bases for J; bases not matched to a gene: 6. CDR3 size: 15 residues. CDR1 MNHEY and CDR2 SVGAGI come from the germline V gene. CDR3 protein: CASTVGLAGYGELFF. The CDR3 region has the DNA TGTGCCAGCACCGTGGGACTAGCGGGGTACGGGGAGCTGTTTTTT.

This chain links TRBV7-2 with TRBJ2-7; D not resolved. The germline CDR1 and CDR2 sequences are SGHTA and FQGNSA. The CDR3 extends over 12 amino acids. V was trimmed by 3 bases and J by 0 bases, leaving 3 bases between them. Here the CDR3 DNA reads TGTGCCAGCAGCTTCCACTCCTACGAGCAGTACTTC. The encoded protein is CASSFHSYEQYF. The complete variable domain, with remaining parts taken from reference TRBV7-2 and TRBJ2-7, reads GAGVSQSPSNKVTEKGKDVELRCDPISGHTALYWYRQSLGQGLEFLIYFQGNSAPDKSGLPSDRFSAERTGGSVSTLTIQRTQQEDSAVYLCASSFHSYEQYFGPGTRLTVT.

V and J are TRBV7-2 and TRBJ2-7; D tentatively fits TRBD1 or TRBD2 (5 bases each). Germline CDR1 reads SGHTA; CDR2 reads FQGNSA. The CDR3 runs to 13 residues. V lost 5 bases, J lost 4 bases, and 12 bases lay in between. The CDR3 protein is CASSHQGEYEQYF. DNA for the CDR3: TGTGCCAGCAGCCACCAAGGGGAGTACGAGCAGTACTTC.

The chain recombines TRBV18 with TRBJ2-1, with 9 bases fitting TRBD1. Per the germline V gene, CDR1 is KGHSH and CDR2 is LQKENI. The CDR3 covers 15 residues. Unmatched junction bases numbered 4, after V lost 2 bases and J lost 5 bases. CDR3 nucleotides: TGTGCCAGCTCACCATGGGACAGGGCGGACAATGAGCAGTTCTTC. Protein product: CASSPWDRADNEQFF.

The gene calls are TRBV7-9 and TRBJ2-3, with 10 bases identical to TRBD1. V lost 5 bases, J lost 6 bases, and 5 bases stayed unmatched. This CDR3 is 14 amino acids long. In germline, CDR1 is SEHNR, CDR2 FQNEAQ (reference sequence). DNA of the CDR3: TGTGCCAGCAGCCCCGGACAGGGGGGCGATACGCAGTATTTT. Translation gives CASSPGQGGDTQYF.

The V and J genes are TRBV30 and TRBJ2-7; D possibly corresponds to TRBD2 (6 bases). Trimming stripped 1 base from V and 0 bases from J, with 10 bases between. Germline values: CDR1 GTSNPN, CDR2 SVGIG (reference sequence). This CDR3 is built from 14 residues. This CDR3 is CAWSGRGSSYEQYF. As DNA, the CDR3 is TGTGCCTGGAGTGGGCGGGGAAGCTCCTACGAGCAGTACTTC.

In regard to this clone: This same CDR3 is encoded by further DNA sequences in the sample. V usage is TRBV5-4 and J usage is TRBJ2-7; D unresolved. Germline V gives CDR1 SGHNT, CDR2 YYREEE (reference sequence). CDR3 length: 13 residues. Trimming removed 4 bases from V and 3 bases from J, with 11 bases in between. For the CDR3, the DNA is TGTGCCAGCAGCCTAGGACCTGACTACGAGCAGTACTTC. Translation: CASSLGPDYEQYF.

The V call is TRBV6-1, the J call TRBJ1-2, with D maybe TRBD1 (6 bases). Between the trimmed V and J ends, which lost 4 bases and 4 bases, there was a span of 16 bases. Germline V gene data show CDR1 as MNHNS and CDR2 as SASEGT. The CDR3 runs to 15 residues. DNA of the CDR3: TGTGCCAGCAGTGCCCGCCCACAGGGAAGCTATGGCTACACCTTC. Protein: CASSARPQGSYGYTF.

The chain uses TRBV7-8 and TRBJ1-1; unclear D gene. V lost 1 base, J lost 1 base, and 10 bases lay in between. The CDR3 sequence is 15 residues long. Germline V gene lookup returns CDR1 SGHVS and CDR2 FQNEAQ. Here the CDR3 reads CASSLELPRNTEAFF. In nucleotides, the CDR3 is TGTGCCAGCAGCTTAGAACTACCACGGAACACTGAAGCTTTCTTT. The full variable domain, with the rest looked up from reference TRBV7-8 and TRBJ1-1, is GAGVSQSPRYKVAKRGQDVALRCDPISGHVSLFWYQQALGQGPEFLTYFQNEAQLDKSGLPSDRFFAERPEGSVSTLKIQRTQQEDSAVYLCASSLELPRNTEAFFGQGTRLTVV.

This chain joins TRBV5-1 and TRBJ1-6; TRBD1 matches at 9 bases. This CDR3 contains 20 residues. V shed 4 bases and J 5 bases; nucleotides not matched to a gene: 19. The germline gives CDR1 SGHRS, CDR2 YFSETQ. This CDR3 is CASSQAMRDRAPADNSPLHF. In DNA, the CDR3 is TGCGCCAGCAGCCAAGCCATGAGGGACAGGGCCCCCGCCGATAATTCACCCCTCCACTTT.

The chain has TRBV19 and TRBJ2-3, with 7 bases that match TRBD2. V was clipped by 3 bases and J by 1 base; unmatched bases: 1. The CDR3 is 14 amino acids. CDR1 is LNHDA and CDR2 is SQIVND in the germline V gene (reference sequence). The DNA for the CDR3 is TGTGCCAGTAGTATGAGCGGGGGCACAGATACGCAGTATTTT. This sequence encodes CASSMSGGTDTQYF.

The J gene is TRBJ1-4, the V gene TRBV7-9; 11 bases fit TRBD1. V dropped 5 bases and J dropped 8; count of bases not matched to a gene: 4. The CDR3 loop spans 14 amino acids. Germline V gene data show CDR1 as SEHNR and CDR2 as FQNEAQ (reference sequence). The CDR3 region has the DNA TGTGCCAGCAGCGAGGGACAGGGGGGCGAAAAACTGTTTTTT. It translates to CASSEGQGGEKLFF.

This sequence joins TRBV4-3 and TRBJ2-1; no firm D call. Germline-derived CDR1 and CDR2 are LGHNA and YSLEER. The CDR3 is 13 amino acids. V was trimmed by 1 base and J by 9 bases, leaving 10 bases between them. The CDR3 here is CASSQVSSREQFF. CDR3 sequence (DNA): TGCGCCAGCAGCCAAGTCTCATCGCGTGAGCAGTTCTTC.

Concerning this clone itself: At the DNA level, this CDR3 is encoded by other sequences in the same sample as well. J is TRBJ2-7 and V is TRBV29-1, with D unresolved. The CDR3 is 13 amino acids. The V and J ends lost 3 bases and 0 bases respectively, with 9 bases between them. Germline lookup yields CDR1 SQVTM and CDR2 ANQGSEA. The CDR3 spells CSVEAGSSYEQYF. CDR3 nucleotide sequence: TGCAGCGTTGAGGCAGGAAGCTCCTACGAGCAGTACTTC.

The rearrangement uses TRBV28 and TRBJ2-1, with 9 bases matching TRBD2. V gave up 6 bases and J gave up 9 bases; unmatched junction bases: 9. The CDR3 is 14 amino acids. Germline loops: CDR1 MDHEN, CDR2 SYDVKM. For the CDR3, the DNA is TGTGCCAGCAGACCGGGACTAGCTGCGGGTGAGCAGTTCTTC. Its translation is CASRPGLAAGEQFF.